This T cell receptor (beta chain) was profiled in a study of CD8+ T cells in alopecia areata. RNA, once extracted, was reverse transcribed into cDNA for use as the sequencing template. TCRdb's copy holds only in-frame clones and misses some; the assay was immunoSEQ multiplex PCR. The sample records 150,000 to 200,000 clones, under 80% being singletons. The CDR3 runs 15 residues. The germline gives CDR1 SGHTA, CDR2 FQGNSA. V was cut by 3 bases and J by 0 bases, with 11 bases left in between. Treatment defined: oral pan-JAK inhibitor, 5-10 mg twice daily. This sequence was found in a human donor with alopecia areata. The sample was CD4+ T cells sorted from blood, taken at week 49, from a patient treated with tofacitinib. This chain links TRBV7-2 with TRBJ1-1, with D possibly matching TRBD1 (5 bases). The CDR3 DNA reads as TGTGCCAGCAGCTTCGGGGCAGGGATGAACACTGAAGCTTTCTTT. As protein: CASSFGAGMNTEAFF.